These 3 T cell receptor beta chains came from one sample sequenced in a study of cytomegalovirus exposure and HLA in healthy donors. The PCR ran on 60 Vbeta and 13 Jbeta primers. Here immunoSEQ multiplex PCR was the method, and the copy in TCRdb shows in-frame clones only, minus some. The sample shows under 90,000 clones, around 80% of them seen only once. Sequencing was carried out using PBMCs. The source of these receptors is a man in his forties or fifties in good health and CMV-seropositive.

The CDR3 sequence is CASSLRVWVLGGQNTEAFF. The CDR3, as DNA: TGTGCCAGCAGCTTACGGGTATGGGTACTAGGGGGACAGAACACTGAAGCTTTCTTT. This sequence joins TRBV7-8 and TRBJ1-1, with D possibly being TRBD1 (6 bases). Looked up from germline, CDR1 is SGHVS and CDR2 is FQNEAQ. The length of the CDR3 is 19 residues. Trimming left V 2 bases short and J 1 base short, with 23 bases between.

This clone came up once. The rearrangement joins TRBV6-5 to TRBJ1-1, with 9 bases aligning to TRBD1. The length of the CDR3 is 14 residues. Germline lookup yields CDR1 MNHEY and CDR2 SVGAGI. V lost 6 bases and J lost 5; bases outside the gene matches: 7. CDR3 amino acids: CASSWGQGGTEAFF. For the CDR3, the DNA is TGTGCCAGCAGCTGGGGACAGGGAGGAACTGAAGCTTTCTTT.

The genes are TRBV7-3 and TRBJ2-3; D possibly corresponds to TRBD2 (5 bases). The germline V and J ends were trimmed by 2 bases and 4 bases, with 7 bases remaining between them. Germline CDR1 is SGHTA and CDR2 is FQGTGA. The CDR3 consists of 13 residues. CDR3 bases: TGTGCCAGCAGCTTAGCGGGCGCAGATACGCAGTATTTT. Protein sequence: CASSLAGADTQYF.